The rows below give T cell receptor beta chains drawn from one sample of a study of human thymus T cells. Profiling relied on immunoSEQ multiplex PCR, and the TCRdb table lists in-frame clones only, not all of them. The data show tens of thousands of clones, about 96% seen once. What was sequenced was thymus tissue. All receptors come from a boy in the first two years of life with a congenital heart defect but otherwise immunologically healthy. Both conserved end residues are part of each CDR3. Fields, in order: D gene, V gene, J gene, clone size, CDR3 protein, CDR3 DNA. A D gene is named only where the DNA matches it firmly. Only some rows state a clone size, as once, few, many or a class for expanded clones.

TRBD1	TRBV5-1	TRBJ1-4	.	CASSSRQGGEKLFF	TGCGCCAGCAGCTCTCGACAGGGAGGTGAAAAACTGTTTTTT
TRBD1	TRBV2	TRBJ2-7	.	CASSDPDRERAPYEQYF	TGTGCCAGCAGTGACCCTGACAGGGAACGGGCCCCCTACGAGCAGTACTTC
TRBD2	TRBV2	TRBJ2-7	.	CASSDCGVRTSGRSSYEQYF	TGTGCCAGCAGTGACTGCGGAGTTCGGACTAGCGGGAGGAGCTCCTACGAGCAGTACTTC
TRBD1	TRBV6-4	TRBJ1-2	.	CASSDRTGCVDGYTF	TGTGCCAGCAGTGACAGGACAGGGTGTGTTGATGGCTACACCTTC
.	TRBV7-2	TRBJ2-1	.	CASSLAPMIRNEQFF	TGTGCCAGCAGCTTAGCCCCTATGATCCGTAATGAGCAGTTCTTC
.	TRBV12-2	TRBJ1-5	.	CASPPNQPQHF	TGTGCAAGTCCTCCTAATCAGCCCCAGCATTTT
.	TRBV19	TRBJ2-3	.	CASSGTVGAADTQYF	TGTGCCAGTAGCGGGACTGTCGGGGCTGCAGATACGCAGTATTTT
TRBD1	TRBV4-3	TRBJ2-1	.	CASSQVRGDRAPDNEQFF	TGCGCCAGCAGCCAAGTCCGGGGAGACAGGGCTCCTGACAATGAGCAGTTCTTC
.	TRBV5-1	TRBJ2-7	.	CASSYRDSYEQYF	TGCGCCAGCAGTTACCGTGACAGCTACGAGCAGTACTTC
.	TRBV29-1	TRBJ2-1	.	CSGALGDNEQFF	TGCAGCGGAGCCCTAGGGGACAATGAGCAGTTCTTC
TRBD2	TRBV4-2	TRBJ2-3	.	CASSQVRASGRKKSTDTQYF	TGTGCCAGCAGCCAAGTTCGGGCAAGCGGGAGAAAGAAAAGCACAGATACGCAGTATTTT
.	TRBV15	TRBJ1-3	.	CATSSRQRSGNTIYF	TGTGCCACCAGCAGCAGACAACGCTCTGGAAACACCATATATTTT
.	TRBV4-2	TRBJ2-5	.	CASSKKRVVETQYF	TGTGCCAGCAGCAAAAAGCGAGTGGTAGAGACCCAGTACTTC
.	TRBV27	TRBJ1-6	few	CASSSLSSFLDSPLHF	TGTGCCAGCAGTAGCCTCAGCTCCTTCCTCGATTCACCCCTCCACTTT
TRBD1	TRBV5-1	TRBJ1-1	.	CASSPTGPGSPNTEAFF	TGCGCCAGCAGCCCGACAGGGCCGGGATCCCCAAACACTGAAGCTTTCTTT
TRBD1	TRBV7-8	TRBJ2-7	.	CASSLRDSLSYEQYF	TGTGCCAGCAGCCTACGGGACAGTCTGTCGTACGAGCAGTACTTC
TRBD1	TRBV5-1	TRBJ2-7	.	CASSLAGGQGKHEQYF	TGCGCCAGCAGCTTGGCCGGGGGACAGGGTAAGCACGAGCAGTACTTC
.	TRBV5-6	TRBJ1-2	.	CASSLEQSNYGYTF	TGTGCCAGCAGCTTGGAACAGAGTAACTATGGCTACACCTTC
TRBD1	TRBV28	TRBJ1-2	.	CASSLARTGWNGYTF	TGTGCCAGCAGTTTAGCCAGGACAGGGTGGAATGGCTACACCTTC
TRBD1	TRBV4-2	TRBJ1-3	.	CASSRPTQGDSGNTIYF	TGTGCCAGCAGCCGCCCGACTCAGGGGGATTCTGGAAACACCATATATTTT
.	TRBV7-9	TRBJ1-5	.	CASSFDISDQPQHF	TGTGCCAGCAGCTTCGACATATCTGATCAGCCCCAGCATTTT
TRBD1	TRBV14	TRBJ2-3	once	CASSRGQGVQDTQYF	TGTGCCAGCAGCCGGGGACAGGGTGTGCAGGATACGCAGTATTTT
.	TRBV19	TRBJ1-5	.	CASSIERAEDSNQPQHF	TGTGCCAGTAGTATAGAACGTGCTGAAGATAGCAATCAGCCCCAGCATTTT
TRBD1	TRBV18	TRBJ1-1	.	CASSHDRENTEAFF	TGTGCCAGCTCACACGACAGGGAGAACACTGAAGCTTTCTTT